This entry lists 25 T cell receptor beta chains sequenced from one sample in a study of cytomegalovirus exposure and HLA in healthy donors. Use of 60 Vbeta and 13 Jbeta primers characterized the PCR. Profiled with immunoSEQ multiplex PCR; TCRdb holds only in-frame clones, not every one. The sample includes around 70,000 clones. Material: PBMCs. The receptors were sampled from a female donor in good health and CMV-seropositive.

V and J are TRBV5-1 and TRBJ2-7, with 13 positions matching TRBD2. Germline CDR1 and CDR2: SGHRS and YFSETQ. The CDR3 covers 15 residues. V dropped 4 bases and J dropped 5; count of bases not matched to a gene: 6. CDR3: CASSRLAGGANEQYF. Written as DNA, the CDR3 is TGCGCCAGCAGCCGACTAGCGGGAGGAGCAAACGAGCAGTACTTC.

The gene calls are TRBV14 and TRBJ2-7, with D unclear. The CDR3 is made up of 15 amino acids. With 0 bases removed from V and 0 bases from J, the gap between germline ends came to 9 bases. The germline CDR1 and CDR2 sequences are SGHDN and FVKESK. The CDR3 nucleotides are TGTGCCAGCAGCCAAGATCTCGCACTCTCCTACGAGCAGTACTTC. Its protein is CASSQDLALSYEQYF.

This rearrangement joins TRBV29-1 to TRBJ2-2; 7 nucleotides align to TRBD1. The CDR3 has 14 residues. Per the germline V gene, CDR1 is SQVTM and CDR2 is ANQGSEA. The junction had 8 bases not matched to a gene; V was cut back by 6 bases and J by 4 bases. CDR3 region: CSVTGTFSTGELFF. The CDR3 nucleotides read TGCAGCGTGACAGGGACCTTTAGCACCGGGGAGCTGTTTTTT.

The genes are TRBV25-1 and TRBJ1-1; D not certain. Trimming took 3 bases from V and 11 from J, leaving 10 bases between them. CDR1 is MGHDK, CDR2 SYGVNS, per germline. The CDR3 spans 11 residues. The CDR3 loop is CASSDAAGAFF. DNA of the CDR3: TGTGCCAGCAGTGATGCGGCCGGGGCTTTCTTT.

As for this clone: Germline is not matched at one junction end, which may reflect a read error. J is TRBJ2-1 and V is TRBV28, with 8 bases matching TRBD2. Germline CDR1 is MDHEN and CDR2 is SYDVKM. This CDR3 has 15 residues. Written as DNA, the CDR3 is TGTGCCAGCAGTCTAAGCGGGAGCTCCGACAATGAGCAGTTCTTC. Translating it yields CASSLSGSSDNEQFF.

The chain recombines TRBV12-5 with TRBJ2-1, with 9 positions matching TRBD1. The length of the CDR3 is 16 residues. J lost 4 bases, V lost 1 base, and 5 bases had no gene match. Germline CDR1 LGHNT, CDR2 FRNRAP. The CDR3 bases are TGTGCTAGTGGTTTGGCCGGGACAGGGATTTACAATGAGCAGTTCTTC. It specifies CASGLAGTGIYNEQFF. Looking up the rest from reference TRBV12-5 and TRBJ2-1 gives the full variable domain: DARVTQTPRHKVTEMGQEVTMRCQPILGHNTVFWYRQTMMQGLELLAYFRNRAPLDDSGMPKDRFSAEMPDATLATLKIQPSEPRDSAVYFCASGLAGTGIYNEQFFGPGTRLTVL.

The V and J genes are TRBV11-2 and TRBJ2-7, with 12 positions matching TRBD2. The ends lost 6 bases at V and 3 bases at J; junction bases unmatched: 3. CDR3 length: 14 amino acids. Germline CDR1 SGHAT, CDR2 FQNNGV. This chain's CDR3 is CASRRLAGVYEQYF. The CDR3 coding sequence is TGTGCCAGCAGGCGACTAGCGGGGGTCTACGAGCAGTACTTC.

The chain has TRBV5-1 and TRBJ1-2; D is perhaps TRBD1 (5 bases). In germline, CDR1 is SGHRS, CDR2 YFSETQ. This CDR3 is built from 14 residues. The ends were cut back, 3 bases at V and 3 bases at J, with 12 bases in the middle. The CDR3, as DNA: TGCGCCAGCAGCTGGGGGGGAGAGGACTATGGCTACACCTTC. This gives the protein CASSWGGEDYGYTF.

CDR3 protein: CASSQDYQGRAGELFF. CDR3 nucleotides: TGCGCCAGCAGCCAAGATTACCAGGGGCGGGCCGGGGAGCTGTTTTTT. V is TRBV4-3 and J is TRBJ2-2; D is possibly TRBD1 (6 bases). Trimming cost V 0 bases and J 6 bases, with 14 bases left between them. Germline V lookup: CDR1 LGHNA, CDR2 YSLEER. This CDR3 has 16 residues.

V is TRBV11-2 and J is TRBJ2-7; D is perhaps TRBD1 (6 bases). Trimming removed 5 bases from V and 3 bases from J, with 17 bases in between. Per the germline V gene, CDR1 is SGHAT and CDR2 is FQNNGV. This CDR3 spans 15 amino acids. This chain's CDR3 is CASSLTGQSDYEQYF. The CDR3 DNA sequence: TGTGCCAGCAGCCTCACCGGACAGTCAGACTACGAGCAGTACTTC. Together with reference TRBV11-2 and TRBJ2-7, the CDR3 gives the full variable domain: EAGVAQSPRYKIIEKRQSVAFWCNPISGHATLYWYQQILGQGPKLLIQFQNNGVVDDSQLPKDRFSAERLKGVDSTLKIQPAKLEDSAVYLCASSLTGQSDYEQYFGPGTRLTVT.

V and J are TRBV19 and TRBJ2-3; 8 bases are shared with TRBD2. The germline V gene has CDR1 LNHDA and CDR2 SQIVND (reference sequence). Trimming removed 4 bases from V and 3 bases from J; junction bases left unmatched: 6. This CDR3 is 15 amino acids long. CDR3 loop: CASSTLAVGTDTQYF. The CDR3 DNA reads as TGTGCCAGTAGTACACTAGCGGTTGGGACAGATACGCAGTATTTT.

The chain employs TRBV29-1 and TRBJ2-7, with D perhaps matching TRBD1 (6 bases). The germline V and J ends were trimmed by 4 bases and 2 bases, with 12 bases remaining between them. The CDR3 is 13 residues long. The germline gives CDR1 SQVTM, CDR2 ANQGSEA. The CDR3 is CSVATGFAYEQYF. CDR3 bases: TGCAGCGTTGCTACAGGGTTCGCCTACGAGCAGTACTTC.

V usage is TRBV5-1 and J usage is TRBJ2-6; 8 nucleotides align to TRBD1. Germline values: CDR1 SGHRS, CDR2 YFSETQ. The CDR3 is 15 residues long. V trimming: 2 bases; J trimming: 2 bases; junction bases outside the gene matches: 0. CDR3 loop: CASSLQGAGANVLTF. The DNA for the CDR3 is TGCGCCAGCAGCTTACAGGGGGCTGGGGCCAACGTCCTGACTTTC.

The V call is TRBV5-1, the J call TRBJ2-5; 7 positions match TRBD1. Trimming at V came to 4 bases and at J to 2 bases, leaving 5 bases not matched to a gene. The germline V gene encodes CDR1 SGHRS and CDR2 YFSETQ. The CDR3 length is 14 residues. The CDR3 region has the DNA TGCGCCAGCAGCACAGGGGTACAGCAAGAGACCCAGTACTTC. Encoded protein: CASSTGVQQETQYF.

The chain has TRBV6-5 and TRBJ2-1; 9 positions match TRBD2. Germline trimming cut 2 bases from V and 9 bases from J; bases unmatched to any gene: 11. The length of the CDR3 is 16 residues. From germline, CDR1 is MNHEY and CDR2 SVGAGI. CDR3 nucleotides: TGTGCCAGCAGTTACCGGGGACTAGCAGGGGGAGGTGAGCAGTTCTTC. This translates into CASSYRGLAGGGEQFF.

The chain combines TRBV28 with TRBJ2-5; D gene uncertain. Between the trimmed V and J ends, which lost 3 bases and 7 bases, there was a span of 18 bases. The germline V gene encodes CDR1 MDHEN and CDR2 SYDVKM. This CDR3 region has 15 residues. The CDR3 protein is CASSFPNPPRVTQYF. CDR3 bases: TGTGCCAGCAGTTTTCCCAATCCGCCTCGCGTGACCCAGTACTTC.

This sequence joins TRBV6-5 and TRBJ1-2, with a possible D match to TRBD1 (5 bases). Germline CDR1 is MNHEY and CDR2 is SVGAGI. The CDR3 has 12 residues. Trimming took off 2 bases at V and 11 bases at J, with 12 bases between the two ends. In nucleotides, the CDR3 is TGTGCCAGCAGTTACGGTTCGACAGCATACACCTTC. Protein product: CASSYGSTAYTF.

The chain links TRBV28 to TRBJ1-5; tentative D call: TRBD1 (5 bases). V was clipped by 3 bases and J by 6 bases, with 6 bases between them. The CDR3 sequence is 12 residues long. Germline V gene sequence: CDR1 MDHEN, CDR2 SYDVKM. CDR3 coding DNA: TGTGCCAGCAGTTTGGGGCGTCAGCCCCAGCATTTT. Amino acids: CASSLGRQPQHF.

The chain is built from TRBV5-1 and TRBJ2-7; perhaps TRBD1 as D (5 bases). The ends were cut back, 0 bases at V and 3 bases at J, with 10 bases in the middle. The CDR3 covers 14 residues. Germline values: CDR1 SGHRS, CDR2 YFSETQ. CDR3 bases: TGCGCCAGCAGCTTGGACAGGATACACTACGAGCAGTACTTC. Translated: CASSLDRIHYEQYF.

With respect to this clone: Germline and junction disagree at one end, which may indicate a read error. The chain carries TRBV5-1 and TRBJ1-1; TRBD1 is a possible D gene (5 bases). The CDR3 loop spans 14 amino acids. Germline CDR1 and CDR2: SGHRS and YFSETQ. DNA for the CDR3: TGCGCCAGCAGCAAGCTCAGGGTCGACACTGAAGATTTCTTT. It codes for CASSKLRVDTEDFF.

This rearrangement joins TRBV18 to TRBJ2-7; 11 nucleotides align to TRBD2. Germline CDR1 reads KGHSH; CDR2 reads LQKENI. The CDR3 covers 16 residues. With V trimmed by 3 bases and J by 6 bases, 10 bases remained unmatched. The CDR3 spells CASSPRLAGGPGEQYF. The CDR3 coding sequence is TGTGCCAGCTCACCTAGATTAGCGGGAGGGCCGGGCGAGCAGTACTTC.

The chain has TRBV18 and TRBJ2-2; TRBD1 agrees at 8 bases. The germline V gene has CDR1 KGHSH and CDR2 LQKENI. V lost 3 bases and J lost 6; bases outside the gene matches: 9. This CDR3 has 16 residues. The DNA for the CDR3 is TGTGCCAGCTCACCCCGGGACAGGATAGGCGCCGGGGAGCTGTTTTTT. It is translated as CASSPRDRIGAGELFF.

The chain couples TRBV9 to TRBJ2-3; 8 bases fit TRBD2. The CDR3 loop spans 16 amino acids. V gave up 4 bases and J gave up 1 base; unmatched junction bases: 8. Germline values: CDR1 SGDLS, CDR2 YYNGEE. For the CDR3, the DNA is TGTGCCAGCAGCCCCCTTTTAGCGGGGCGCACAGATACGCAGTATTTT. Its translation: CASSPLLAGRTDTQYF.

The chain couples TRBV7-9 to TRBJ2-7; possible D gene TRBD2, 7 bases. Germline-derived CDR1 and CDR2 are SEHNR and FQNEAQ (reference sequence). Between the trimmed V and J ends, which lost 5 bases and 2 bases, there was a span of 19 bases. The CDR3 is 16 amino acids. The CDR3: CASSRSSGGGTYEQYF. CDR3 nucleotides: TGTGCCAGCAGCCGGAGTTCGGGCGGGGGCACCTACGAGCAGTACTTC.

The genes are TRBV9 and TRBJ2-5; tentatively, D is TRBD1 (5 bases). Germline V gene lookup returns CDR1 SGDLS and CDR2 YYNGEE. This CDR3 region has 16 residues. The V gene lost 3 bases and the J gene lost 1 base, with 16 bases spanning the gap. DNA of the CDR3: TGTGCCAGCAGCGAGGGGCGCTCTATCTTCCAAGAGACCCAGTACTTC. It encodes CASSEGRSIFQETQYF.